Listed below are T cell receptor beta chains from one sample, sequenced in a study of cytomegalovirus exposure and HLA in healthy donors. Here immunoSEQ multiplex PCR was the method, and the copy in TCRdb shows in-frame clones only, minus some. The repertoire holds 75,000 to 100,000 clones, with about 77% as singletons. Sequenced input: PBMCs. The source of these receptors is a man aged 35-49 years in good health and CMV-seronegative. The CDR3 runs from the conserved cysteine through the conserved F or W. The order of the fields is clone size, D gene, J gene, V gene, CDR3 protein, CDR3 DNA. D genes are given only for firm matches. Not every row has a clone size; where given, it reads once, few, many or a size class.

abundance: .; d_gene: .; j_gene: TRBJ1-1; v_gene: TRBV11-2; CDR3aa: CASSSTGHMNTEAFF; CDR3nt: TGTGCCAGCAGCTCGACAGGTCACATGAACACTGAAGCTTTCTTT
abundance: .; d_gene: .; j_gene: TRBJ2-7; v_gene: TRBV2; CDR3aa: CASSRGNDEQYF; CDR3nt: TGTGCCAGCAGTAGGGGAAACGACGAGCAGTACTTC
abundance: .; d_gene: TRBD1; j_gene: TRBJ2-5; v_gene: TRBV5-4; CDR3aa: CASSLRDSQETQYF; CDR3nt: TGTGCCAGCAGCTTACGGGACAGTCAAGAGACCCAGTACTTC
abundance: .; d_gene: TRBD1; j_gene: TRBJ1-5; v_gene: TRBV7-9; CDR3aa: CASSLVRTGDSNQPQHF; CDR3nt: TGTGCCAGCAGCTTAGTAAGGACAGGGGATAGCAATCAGCCCCAGCATTTT
abundance: .; d_gene: TRBD2; j_gene: TRBJ2-7; v_gene: TRBV7-2; CDR3aa: CASSPGLAHPYF; CDR3nt: TGTGCCAGCAGCCCGGGACTAGCACATCCGTACTTC
abundance: .; d_gene: TRBD2; j_gene: TRBJ2-1; v_gene: TRBV6-6; CDR3aa: CASSSGGRDHNEQFF; CDR3nt: TGTGCCAGCAGTTCTGGCGGGAGGGACCACAATGAGCAGTTCTTC
abundance: .; d_gene: TRBD1; j_gene: TRBJ2-7; v_gene: TRBV15; CDR3aa: CATSRGDRDYEQYF; CDR3nt: TGTGCCACCAGCAGGGGGGACAGGGACTACGAGCAGTACTTC
abundance: .; d_gene: TRBD1; j_gene: TRBJ1-1; v_gene: TRBV29-1; CDR3aa: CSVSWTGGNTEAFF; CDR3nt: TGCAGCGTTTCTTGGACAGGGGGGAACACTGAAGCTTTCTTT
abundance: .; d_gene: .; j_gene: TRBJ1-2; v_gene: TRBV5-1; CDR3aa: CASSLGEGTQSYTF; CDR3nt: TGCGCCAGCAGCTTGGGCGAGGGAACCCAAAGCTACACCTTC
abundance: .; d_gene: .; j_gene: TRBJ1-5; v_gene: TRBV28; CDR3aa: CASTMGGPKSQPQHF; CDR3nt: TGTGCCAGCACCATGGGGGGGCCGAAGAGTCAGCCCCAGCATTTT
abundance: .; d_gene: TRBD1; j_gene: TRBJ2-7; v_gene: TRBV9; CDR3aa: CASSVGNRGYEQYF; CDR3nt: TGTGCCAGCAGCGTAGGTAACAGGGGTTACGAGCAGTACTTC
abundance: once; d_gene: TRBD1; j_gene: TRBJ2-3; v_gene: TRBV9; CDR3aa: CASSLDRVKTDTQYF; CDR3nt: TGTGCCAGCAGCCTTGACAGGGTAAAAACAGATACGCAGTATTTT
abundance: .; d_gene: TRBD1; j_gene: TRBJ2-7; v_gene: TRBV15; CDR3aa: CATSRGADRARYEQYF; CDR3nt: TGTGCCACCAGCAGAGGGGCGGACAGGGCTAGGTACGAGCAGTACTTC
abundance: few; d_gene: TRBD1; j_gene: TRBJ2-7; v_gene: TRBV7-2; CDR3aa: CASSSQTGGYEQYF; CDR3nt: TGTGCCAGCAGCTCCCAGACAGGGGGATACGAGCAGTACTTC
abundance: once; d_gene: TRBD1; j_gene: TRBJ2-7; v_gene: TRBV6-5; CDR3aa: CASSYRGSSYEQYF; CDR3nt: TGTGCCAGCAGCTACAGGGGGAGCTCCTACGAGCAGTACTTC
abundance: .; d_gene: .; j_gene: TRBJ2-5; v_gene: TRBV6-1; CDR3aa: CASSDSGRETQYF; CDR3nt: TGTGCCAGCAGTGATTCAGGGCGGGAGACCCAGTACTTC
abundance: .; d_gene: .; j_gene: TRBJ2-1; v_gene: TRBV19; CDR3aa: CASSMFESSYNEQFF; CDR3nt: TGTGCCAGTAGTATGTTTGAGAGCTCCTACAATGAGCAGTTCTTC
abundance: .; d_gene: .; j_gene: TRBJ2-2; v_gene: TRBV18; CDR3aa: CASSPPWNTGELFF; CDR3nt: TGTGCCAGCTCACCACCCTGGAACACCGGGGAGCTGTTTTTT
abundance: .; d_gene: TRBD1; j_gene: TRBJ1-1; v_gene: TRBV9; CDR3aa: CASSPRGTGWNTEAFF; CDR3nt: TGTGCCAGCAGCCCACGGGGGACAGGGTGGAACACTGAAGCTTTCTTT
abundance: once; d_gene: TRBD1; j_gene: TRBJ1-4; v_gene: TRBV19; CDR3aa: CASNSGTGSEKLFF; CDR3nt: TGTGCCAGTAACTCCGGGACAGGGTCCGAAAAACTGTTTTTT
abundance: .; d_gene: TRBD2; j_gene: TRBJ2-2; v_gene: TRBV28; CDR3aa: CASRFPGTSGTGELFF; CDR3nt: TGTGCCAGCAGATTCCCCGGGACTAGCGGCACCGGGGAGCTGTTTTTT
abundance: .; d_gene: TRBD1; j_gene: TRBJ1-2; v_gene: TRBV13; CDR3aa: CASSSRTGYGYTF; CDR3nt: TGTGCCAGCAGCTCTAGGACAGGGTATGGCTACACCTTC
abundance: .; d_gene: TRBD1; j_gene: TRBJ2-3; v_gene: TRBV10-3; CDR3aa: CAISVQGGLSDTQYF; CDR3nt: TGTGCCATCAGTGTACAGGGGGGCCTATCAGATACGCAGTATTTT
abundance: .; d_gene: .; j_gene: TRBJ1-5; v_gene: TRBV6-1; CDR3aa: CASTVGGAAQPQHF; CDR3nt: TGTGCCAGCACCGTAGGGGGGGCAGCTCAGCCCCAGCATTTT
abundance: .; d_gene: .; j_gene: TRBJ1-1; v_gene: TRBV5-1; CDR3aa: CASSSTGNTEAFF; CDR3nt: TGCGCCAGCAGCTCGACAGGGAACACTGAAGCTTTCTTT
abundance: .; d_gene: TRBD1; j_gene: TRBJ1-2; v_gene: TRBV5-1; CDR3aa: CASSLLTSGGSAYGYTF; CDR3nt: TGCGCCAGCAGCCTGTTAACTTCAGGGGGCTCTGCCTATGGCTACACCTTC
abundance: few; d_gene: .; j_gene: TRBJ2-2; v_gene: TRBV7-8; CDR3aa: CASSPRVRGGFTGELFF; CDR3nt: TGTGCCAGCAGCCCCAGGGTGAGGGGGGGCTTCACCGGGGAGCTGTTTTTT
abundance: few; d_gene: TRBD1; j_gene: TRBJ1-4; v_gene: TRBV6-1; CDR3aa: CASKKTGGQGEKLFF; CDR3nt: TGTGCCAGCAAGAAAACAGGGGGGCAGGGTGAAAAACTGTTTTTT
abundance: .; d_gene: .; j_gene: TRBJ1-1; v_gene: TRBV7-9; CDR3aa: CASSPGERMNTEAFF; CDR3nt: TGTGCCAGCAGTCCGGGTGAACGGATGAACACTGAAGCTTTCTTT
abundance: .; d_gene: .; j_gene: TRBJ1-5; v_gene: TRBV4-1; CDR3aa: CASSQDGAGGNQPQHF; CDR3nt: TGCGCCAGCAGCCAAGATGGGGCAGGCGGCAATCAGCCCCAGCATTTT
abundance: .; d_gene: TRBD2; j_gene: TRBJ2-1; v_gene: TRBV7-2; CDR3aa: CASSPQRDLYNEQFF; CDR3nt: TGTGCCAGCAGCCCTCAGCGGGACCTTTACAATGAGCAGTTCTTC
abundance: .; d_gene: .; j_gene: TRBJ1-1; v_gene: TRBV5-1; CDR3aa: CASREGQLNTEAFF; CDR3nt: TGCGCCAGCAGGGAAGGACAGCTGAACACTGAAGCTTTCTTT
abundance: few; d_gene: TRBD2; j_gene: TRBJ2-7; v_gene: TRBV10-1; CDR3aa: CASSESYPVLAKWYEQYF; CDR3nt: TGCGCCAGCAGTGAGTCATACCCCGTACTAGCGAAATGGTACGAGCAGTACTTC
abundance: .; d_gene: TRBD2; j_gene: TRBJ2-1; v_gene: TRBV7-8; CDR3aa: CASSRLAVISYNEQFF; CDR3nt: TGTGCCAGCAGTAGACTAGCGGTTATCTCCTACAATGAGCAGTTCTTC
abundance: .; d_gene: .; j_gene: TRBJ1-2; v_gene: TRBV4-2; CDR3aa: CASSQEGAAEGNGYTF; CDR3nt: TGTGCCAGCAGCCAAGAAGGCGCGGCGGAGGGAAATGGCTACACCTTC
abundance: once; d_gene: .; j_gene: TRBJ2-2; v_gene: TRBV6-4; CDR3aa: CASSPDRNTGELFF; CDR3nt: TGTGCCAGCAGTCCGGACAGGAACACCGGGGAGCTGTTTTTT
abundance: .; d_gene: .; j_gene: TRBJ1-1; v_gene: TRBV19; CDR3aa: CASTRQGITEAFF; CDR3nt: TGTGCCAGTACGAGGCAGGGGATCACTGAAGCTTTCTTT
abundance: .; d_gene: TRBD1; j_gene: TRBJ2-4; v_gene: TRBV19; CDR3aa: CASSIGDSSKNIQYF; CDR3nt: TGTGCCAGTAGTATAGGGGACAGCTCCAAAAACATTCAGTACTTC
abundance: .; d_gene: .; j_gene: TRBJ2-7; v_gene: TRBV4-1; CDR3aa: CASSQDWGRYEQYF; CDR3nt: TGCGCCAGCAGCCAAGATTGGGGCCGCTACGAGCAGTACTTC
abundance: .; d_gene: TRBD2; j_gene: TRBJ2-7; v_gene: TRBV19; CDR3aa: CASGGINEQYF; CDR3nt: TGTGCGTCGGGGGGGATCAACGAGCAGTACTTC
abundance: .; d_gene: TRBD1; j_gene: TRBJ1-2; v_gene: TRBV7-9; CDR3aa: CASSYADRAHGYTF; CDR3nt: TGTGCCAGCAGCTACGCGGACAGGGCCCATGGCTACACCTTC
abundance: .; d_gene: TRBD1; j_gene: TRBJ1-5; v_gene: TRBV7-9; CDR3aa: CASSPTEGAGNQPQHF; CDR3nt: TGTGCCAGCAGCCCGACCGAGGGGGCTGGCAATCAGCCCCAGCATTTT
abundance: .; d_gene: TRBD1; j_gene: TRBJ2-5; v_gene: TRBV5-6; CDR3aa: CASSRKGALQETQYF; CDR3nt: TGTGCCAGCAGCCGCAAGGGGGCCCTTCAAGAGACCCAGTACTTC
abundance: .; d_gene: .; j_gene: TRBJ2-1; v_gene: TRBV10-3; CDR3aa: CAIGGTYNEQFF; CDR3nt: TGTGCCATCGGGGGGACCTACAATGAGCAGTTCTTC
abundance: .; d_gene: TRBD2; j_gene: TRBJ2-2; v_gene: TRBV5-4; CDR3aa: CASSLGVAGTGELFF; CDR3nt: TGTGCCAGCAGCTTGGGGGTAGCGGGCACCGGGGAGCTGTTTTTT
abundance: .; d_gene: TRBD1; j_gene: TRBJ2-7; v_gene: TRBV27; CDR3aa: CASSLQGATSYEQYF; CDR3nt: TGTGCCAGCAGTTTGCAGGGGGCGACCTCCTACGAGCAGTACTTC
abundance: .; d_gene: .; j_gene: TRBJ1-2; v_gene: TRBV25-1; CDR3aa: CASSENFGYTF; CDR3nt: TGTGCCAGCAGTGAGAACTTCGGCTACACCTTC
abundance: few; d_gene: .; j_gene: TRBJ2-3; v_gene: TRBV11-2; CDR3aa: CASSLDRSTDTQYF; CDR3nt: TGTGCCAGCAGCTTAGACCGGAGCACAGATACGCAGTATTTT
abundance: .; d_gene: .; j_gene: TRBJ2-5; v_gene: TRBV5-6; CDR3aa: CASSSGQTFGETQYF; CDR3nt: TGTGCCAGCAGCTCAGGACAGACATTTGGGGAGACCCAGTACTTC
abundance: .; d_gene: TRBD1; j_gene: TRBJ2-2; v_gene: TRBV25-1; CDR3aa: CASSDPGQHTGELFF; CDR3nt: TGTGCCAGCAGTGACCCGGGACAGCACACCGGGGAGCTGTTTTTT
abundance: .; d_gene: TRBD2; j_gene: TRBJ2-3; v_gene: TRBV5-4; CDR3aa: CASSLVASGRDTQYF; CDR3nt: TGTGCCAGCAGCTTGGTAGCTAGCGGGAGGGATACGCAGTATTTT
abundance: .; d_gene: .; j_gene: TRBJ1-4; v_gene: TRBV10-1; CDR3aa: CARAGEKLFF; CDR3nt: TGCGCCAGGGCCGGGGAAAAACTGTTTTTT
abundance: .; d_gene: .; j_gene: TRBJ2-2; v_gene: TRBV27; CDR3aa: CASRGGALTGELFF; CDR3nt: TGTGCCAGCCGCGGAGGGGCGCTCACCGGGGAGCTGTTTTTT